This T cell receptor (beta chain) was sequenced in a study of blood T cell repertoires in COVID-19. Living in under 30 US areas, the participants were between roughly 18 and 89 years of age. Researchers sorted participants into cohorts using their self-reported clinical history. The recovered donors of Cohort 3 showed two negative PCRs, clearance, or symptom resolution. Between the trimmed V and J ends, which lost 6 bases and 5 bases, there was a span of 16 bases. The CDR3 runs 13 residues. Germline V lookup: CDR1 SQVTM, CDR2 ANQGSEA. Study processing details: Reference gene primers were amplified, and this amplification served to estimate nucleated cell counts. Only in-frame clones appear in the TCRdb table, and some are missing; sequencing was by immunoSEQ multiplex PCR. D and trimming come from the DNA, and the V and J calls and clone size come from that table. The table lists 110,000 to 150,000 clones, about 80% of them singletons.

This clonotype was obtained from a man over 45 who had recovered from COVID-19. What was sequenced was PBMCs or T cells enriched from blood (not recorded which). The gene calls are TRBV29-1 and TRBJ1-1; D is possibly TRBD1 (5 bases). In DNA, the CDR3 is TGCAGCGTCCAAGTTGGGGGGGATACTGAAGCTTTCTTT. Amino acid sequence: CSVQVGGDTEAFF. Variable domain in full (rest from reference TRBV29-1 and TRBJ1-1): SAVISQKPSRDICQRGTSLTIQCQVDSQVTMMFWYRQQPGQSLTLIATANQGSEATYESGFVIDKFPISRPNLTFSTLTVSNMSPEDSSIYLCSVQVGGDTEAFFGQGTRLTVV.